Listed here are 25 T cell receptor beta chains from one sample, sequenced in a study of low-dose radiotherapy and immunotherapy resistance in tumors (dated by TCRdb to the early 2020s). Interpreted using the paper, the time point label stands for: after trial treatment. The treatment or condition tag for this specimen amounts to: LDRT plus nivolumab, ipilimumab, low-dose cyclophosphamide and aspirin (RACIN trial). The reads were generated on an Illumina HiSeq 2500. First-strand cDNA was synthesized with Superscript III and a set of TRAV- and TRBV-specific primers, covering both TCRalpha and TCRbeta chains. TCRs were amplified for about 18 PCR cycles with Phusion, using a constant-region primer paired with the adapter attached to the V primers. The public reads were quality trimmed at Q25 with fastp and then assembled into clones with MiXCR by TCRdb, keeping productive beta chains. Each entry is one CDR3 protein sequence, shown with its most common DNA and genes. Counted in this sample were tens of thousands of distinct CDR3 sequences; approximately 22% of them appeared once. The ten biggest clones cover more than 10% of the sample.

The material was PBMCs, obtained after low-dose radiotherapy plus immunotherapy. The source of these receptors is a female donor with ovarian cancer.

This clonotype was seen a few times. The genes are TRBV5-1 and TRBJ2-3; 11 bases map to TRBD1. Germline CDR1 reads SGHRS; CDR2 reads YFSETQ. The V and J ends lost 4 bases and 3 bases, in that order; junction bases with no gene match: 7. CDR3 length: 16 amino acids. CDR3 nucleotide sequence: TGCGCCAGCAGCATAACCGGGACAGGGGGTACAGATACGCAGTATTTT. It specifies CASSITGTGGTDTQYF.

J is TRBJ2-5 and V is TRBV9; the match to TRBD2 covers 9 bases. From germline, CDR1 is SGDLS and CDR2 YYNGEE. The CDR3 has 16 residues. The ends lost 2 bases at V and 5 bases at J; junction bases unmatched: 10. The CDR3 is CASSVGGGAKLETQYF. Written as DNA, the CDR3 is TGTGCCAGCAGCGTTGGCGGGGGGGCGAAACTGGAGACCCAGTACTTC.

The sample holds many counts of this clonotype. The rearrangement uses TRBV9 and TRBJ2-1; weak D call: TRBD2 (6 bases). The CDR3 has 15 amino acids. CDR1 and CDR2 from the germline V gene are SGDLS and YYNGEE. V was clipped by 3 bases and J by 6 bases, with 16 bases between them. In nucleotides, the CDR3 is TGTGCCAGCAGCGGCGTCCTCCGGGACTCCAATGAGCAGTTCTTC. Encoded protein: CASSGVLRDSNEQFF. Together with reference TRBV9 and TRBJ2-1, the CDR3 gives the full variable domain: DSGVTQTPKHLITATGQRVTLRCSPRSGDLSVYWYQQSLDQGLQFLIQYYNGEERAKGNILERFSAQQFPDLHSELNLSSLELGDSALYFCASSGVLRDSNEQFFGPGTRLTVL.

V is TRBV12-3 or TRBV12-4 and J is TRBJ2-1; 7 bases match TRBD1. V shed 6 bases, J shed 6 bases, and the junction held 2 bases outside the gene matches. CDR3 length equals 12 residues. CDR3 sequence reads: CASSHRGNEQFF. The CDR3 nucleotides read TGTGCCAGCAGCCACAGGGGCAATGAGCAGTTCTTC.

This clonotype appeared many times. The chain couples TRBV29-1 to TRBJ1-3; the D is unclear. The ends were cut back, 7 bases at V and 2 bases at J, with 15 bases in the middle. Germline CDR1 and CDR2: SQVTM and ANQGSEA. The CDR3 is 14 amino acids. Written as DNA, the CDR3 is TGCAGCGCCCTGGATGCGACCGCTGGAAACACCATATATTTT. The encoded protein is CSALDATAGNTIYF.

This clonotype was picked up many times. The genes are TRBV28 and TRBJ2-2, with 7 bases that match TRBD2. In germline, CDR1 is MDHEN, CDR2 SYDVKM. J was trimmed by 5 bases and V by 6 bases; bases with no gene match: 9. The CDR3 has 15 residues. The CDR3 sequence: CASSQGGEGTGELFF. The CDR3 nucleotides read TGTGCCAGCAGCCAAGGAGGGGAGGGGACCGGGGAGCTGTTTTTT.

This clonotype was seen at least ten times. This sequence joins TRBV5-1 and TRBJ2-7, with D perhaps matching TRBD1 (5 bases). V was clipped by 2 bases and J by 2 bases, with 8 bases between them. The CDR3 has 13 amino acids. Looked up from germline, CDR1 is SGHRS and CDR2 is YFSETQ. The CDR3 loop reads CASSFDRPYEQYF. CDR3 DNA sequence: TGCGCCAGCAGCTTCGACAGACCCTACGAGCAGTACTTC.

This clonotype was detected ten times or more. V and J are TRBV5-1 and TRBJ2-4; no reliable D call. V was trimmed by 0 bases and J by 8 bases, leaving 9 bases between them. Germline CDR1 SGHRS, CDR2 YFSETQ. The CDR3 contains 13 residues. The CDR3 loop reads CASSLGLGYIQYF. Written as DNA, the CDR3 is TGCGCCAGCAGCTTGGGGTTGGGATACATTCAGTACTTC.

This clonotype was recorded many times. The DNA for the CDR3 is TGTGCCAGCAGCTCAAGACAGGGAAGCCAAGAGACCCAGTACTTC. Translated, it gives CASSSRQGSQETQYF. The rearrangement links TRBV11-2 to TRBJ2-5; 7 nucleotides align to TRBD1. The CDR3 runs 15 residues. Unmatched junction bases numbered 6, after V lost 4 bases and J lost 1 base. Looked up from germline, CDR1 is SGHAT and CDR2 is FQNNGV.

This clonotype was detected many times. The CDR3 here is CASSYSGGVYEQYF. DNA for the CDR3: TGTGCCAGCAGTTACTCAGGCGGGGTCTACGAGCAGTACTTC. The chain combines TRBV6-2 or TRBV6-3 with TRBJ2-7, with D possibly TRBD2 on 6 matching bases. The germline gives CDR1 MNHEY, CDR2 SVGEGT. This CDR3 has 14 residues. V lost 0 bases and J 3 bases, leaving 9 bases between the germline ends.

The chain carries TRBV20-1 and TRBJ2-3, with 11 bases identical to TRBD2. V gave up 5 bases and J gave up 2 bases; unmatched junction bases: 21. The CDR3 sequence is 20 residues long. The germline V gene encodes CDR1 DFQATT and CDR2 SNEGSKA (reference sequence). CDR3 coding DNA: TGCAGTGCTCCCCCGGGACTAGCGGAGTGGAGTAGGGAGTCCACAGATACGCAGTATTTT. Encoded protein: CSAPPGLAEWSRESTDTQYF.

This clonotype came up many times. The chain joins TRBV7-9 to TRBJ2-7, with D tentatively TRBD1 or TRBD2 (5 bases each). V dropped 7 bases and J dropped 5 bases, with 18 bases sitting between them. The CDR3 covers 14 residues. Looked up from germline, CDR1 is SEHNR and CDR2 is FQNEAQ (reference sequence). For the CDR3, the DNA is TGTGCCAGCACCCGGGACCACCTTTCTGACGAGCAGTACTTC. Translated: CASTRDHLSDEQYF.

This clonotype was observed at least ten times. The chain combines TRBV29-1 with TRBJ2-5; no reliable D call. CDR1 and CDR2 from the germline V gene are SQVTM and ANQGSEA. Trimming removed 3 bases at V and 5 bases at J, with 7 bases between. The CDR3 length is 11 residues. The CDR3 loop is CSVESWETQYF. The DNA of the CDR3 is TGCAGCGTTGAGTCGTGGGAGACCCAGTACTTC.

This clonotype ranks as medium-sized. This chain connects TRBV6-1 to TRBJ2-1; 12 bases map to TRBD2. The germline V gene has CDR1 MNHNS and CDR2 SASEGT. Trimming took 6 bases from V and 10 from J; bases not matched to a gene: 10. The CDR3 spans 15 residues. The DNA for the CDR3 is TGTGCCAGCAGGCCACTAGCGGGGGGCCAGGGGGAGCAGTTCTTC. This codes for CASRPLAGGQGEQFF.

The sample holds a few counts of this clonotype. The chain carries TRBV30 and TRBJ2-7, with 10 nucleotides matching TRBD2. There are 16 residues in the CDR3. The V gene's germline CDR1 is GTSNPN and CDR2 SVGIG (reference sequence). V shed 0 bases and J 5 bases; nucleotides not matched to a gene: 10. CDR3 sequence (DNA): TGTGCCTGGAGTGTAAGTTCCGGGCTAGCGGGGGACGAGCAGTACTTC. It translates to CAWSVSSGLAGDEQYF.

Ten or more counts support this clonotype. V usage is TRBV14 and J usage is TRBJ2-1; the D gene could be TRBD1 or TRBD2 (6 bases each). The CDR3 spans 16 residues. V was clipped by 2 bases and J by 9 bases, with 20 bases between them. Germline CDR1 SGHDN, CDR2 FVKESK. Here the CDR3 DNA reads TGTGCCAGCAGCCAATACGGAGGGGGGTCAGTCGTTGAGCAGTTCTTC. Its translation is CASSQYGGGSVVEQFF.

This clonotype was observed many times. CDR3 residues: CASAEPRQVLYEQYF. As DNA, the CDR3 is TGTGCCAGCGCCGAACCCCGACAGGTTCTCTACGAGCAGTACTTC. The chain has TRBV6-2 or TRBV6-3 and TRBJ2-7, with D possibly matching TRBD1 (6 bases). V was clipped by 8 bases and J by 3 bases, with 20 bases between them. The CDR3 is 15 amino acids. CDR1 and CDR2 from the germline V gene are MNHEY and SVGEGT.

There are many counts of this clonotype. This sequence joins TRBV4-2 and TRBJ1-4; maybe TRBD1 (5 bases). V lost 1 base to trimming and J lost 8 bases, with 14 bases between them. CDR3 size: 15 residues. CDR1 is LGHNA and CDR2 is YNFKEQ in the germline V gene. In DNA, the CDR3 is TGTGCCAGCAGCCAAGGAGGGGAGCAGGAAGAAAAACTGTTTTTT. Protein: CASSQGGEQEEKLFF.

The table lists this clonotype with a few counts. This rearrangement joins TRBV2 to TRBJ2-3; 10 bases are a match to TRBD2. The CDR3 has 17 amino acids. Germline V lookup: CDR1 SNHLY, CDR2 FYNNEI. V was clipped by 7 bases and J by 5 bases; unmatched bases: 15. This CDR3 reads CASTLTSSGGAIDTQYF. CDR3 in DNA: TGTGCCAGCACCCTTACGTCGAGCGGGGGGGCGATAGATACGCAGTATTTT.

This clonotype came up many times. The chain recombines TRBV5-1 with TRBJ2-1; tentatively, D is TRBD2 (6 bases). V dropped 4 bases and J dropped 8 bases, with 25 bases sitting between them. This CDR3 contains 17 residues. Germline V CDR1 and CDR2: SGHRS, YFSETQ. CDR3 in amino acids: CASSPTPSGLIPDEQFF. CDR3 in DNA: TGCGCCAGCAGCCCCACCCCCTCCGGACTAATACCCGATGAGCAGTTCTTC.

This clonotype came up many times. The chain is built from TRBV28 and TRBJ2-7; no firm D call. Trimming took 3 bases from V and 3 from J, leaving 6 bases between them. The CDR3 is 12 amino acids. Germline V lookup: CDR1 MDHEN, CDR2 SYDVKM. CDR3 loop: CASSLSLYEQYF. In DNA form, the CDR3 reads TGTGCCAGCAGTTTGTCCCTCTACGAGCAGTACTTC. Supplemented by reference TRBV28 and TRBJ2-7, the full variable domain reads DVKVTQSSRYLVKRTGEKVFLECVQDMDHENMFWYRQDPGLGLRLIYFSYDVKMKEKGDIPEGYSVSREKKERFSLILESASTNQTSMYLCASSLSLYEQYFGPGTRLTVT.

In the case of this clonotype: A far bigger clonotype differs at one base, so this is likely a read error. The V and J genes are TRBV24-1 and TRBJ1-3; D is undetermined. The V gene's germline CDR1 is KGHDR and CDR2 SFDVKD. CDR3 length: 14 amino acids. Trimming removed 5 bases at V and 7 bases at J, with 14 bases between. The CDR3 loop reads CATSGHSRWNTIYF. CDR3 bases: TGTGCCACCAGTGGACACTCAAGGTGGAACACCATATATTTT.

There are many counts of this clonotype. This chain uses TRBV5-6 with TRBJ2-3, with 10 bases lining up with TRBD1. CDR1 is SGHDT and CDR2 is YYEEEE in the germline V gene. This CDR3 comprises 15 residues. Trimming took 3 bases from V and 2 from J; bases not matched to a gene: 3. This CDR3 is CASSSGQGFTDTQYF. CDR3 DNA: TGTGCCAGCAGCTCGGGACAGGGGTTCACAGATACGCAGTATTTT.

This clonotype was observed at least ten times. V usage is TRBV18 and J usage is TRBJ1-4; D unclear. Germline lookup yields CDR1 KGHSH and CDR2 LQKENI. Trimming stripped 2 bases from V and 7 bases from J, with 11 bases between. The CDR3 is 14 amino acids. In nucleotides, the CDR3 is TGTGCCAGCTCACCATTGGGATTTAGTGAAAAACTGTTTTTT. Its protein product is CASSPLGFSEKLFF.

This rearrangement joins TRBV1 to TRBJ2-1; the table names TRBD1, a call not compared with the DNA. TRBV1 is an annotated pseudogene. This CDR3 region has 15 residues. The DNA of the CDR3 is TGCGCCAGCAGCCAAGATGTGGGGGTGAATAATGAGCAGTTCTTC. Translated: CASSQDVGVNNEQFF.